This TCR beta chain was documented in a study of regulatory T cells in long-lasting Graves disease. Time point noted: newly diagnosed GD, antithyroid drugs for less than 3 months. RNA from PBMCs was the source of the TCR library. Germline values: CDR1 LNHDA, CDR2 SQIVND (reference sequence). V was clipped by 6 bases and J by 8 bases; unmatched bases: 8. The CDR3 loop spans 14 amino acids. Investigators prepared the TCR beta libraries by applying iRepertoire HTBI primers and Arm-PCR of CDR3 regions. Each CDR3 protein gets one entry after TCRdb re-called the multiplex PCR reads with MiXCR. The sample has about 320,000 distinct CDR3 sequences, over 15% seen once. General study findings and limits: For persistent Graves' patients, TCR diversity was lower than for newly diagnosed ones.

This clonotype was detected only a few times. Antigen unknown. This sequence joins TRBV19 and TRBJ2-1; 9 bases align to TRBD1. The receptor was isolated from a female donor with Graves disease. This specimen consisted of peripheral blood mononuclear cells (PBMCs), obtained at new diagnosis, from a patient treated with antithyroid drugs. The CDR3 loop reads CASRIGTGFDEQFF. For the CDR3, the DNA is TGTGCCAGTAGAATCGGGACAGGGTTCGATGAGCAGTTCTTC. Full variable domain (outside the CDR3, taken from reference TRBV19 and TRBJ2-1): DGGITQSPKYLFRKEGQNVTLSCEQNLNHDAMYWYRQDPGQGLRLIYYSQIVNDFQKGDIAEGYSVSREKKESFPLTVTSAQKNPTAFYLCASRIGTGFDEQFFGPGTRLTVL.